Sequencing of this TCR beta chain was carried out in a study of T cell responses to AZD1222 COVID-19 vaccine. Study observations and caveats: White British people made up most donors, females outnumbered males, and clonal diversity was possibly underestimated.

This table comes from immunoSEQ multiplex PCR, and its TCRdb copy is limited to in-frame clones, with some not included. In the table there are 60,000 to 85,000 clones, about 88% of which are singletons. The V gene lost 6 bases and the J gene lost 4 bases, with 13 bases spanning the gap. CDR1 is SGHRS and CDR2 is YFSETQ in the germline V gene. The CDR3 spans 14 residues. A remark on this clone: Its antigen is unknown.

Sequencing was performed on peripheral blood, taken 28 days after the second dose of the MenACWY control vaccine. This chain joins TRBV5-1 and TRBJ1-4, with D possibly being TRBD1 (5 bases). The TCR sequence derives from an adult who received the MenACWY meningococcal vaccine as a control. The CDR3 nucleotides read TGCGCCAGCAAGGAGGGGTTCATTAATGAAAAACTGTTTTTT. Its protein product is CASKEGFINEKLFF.